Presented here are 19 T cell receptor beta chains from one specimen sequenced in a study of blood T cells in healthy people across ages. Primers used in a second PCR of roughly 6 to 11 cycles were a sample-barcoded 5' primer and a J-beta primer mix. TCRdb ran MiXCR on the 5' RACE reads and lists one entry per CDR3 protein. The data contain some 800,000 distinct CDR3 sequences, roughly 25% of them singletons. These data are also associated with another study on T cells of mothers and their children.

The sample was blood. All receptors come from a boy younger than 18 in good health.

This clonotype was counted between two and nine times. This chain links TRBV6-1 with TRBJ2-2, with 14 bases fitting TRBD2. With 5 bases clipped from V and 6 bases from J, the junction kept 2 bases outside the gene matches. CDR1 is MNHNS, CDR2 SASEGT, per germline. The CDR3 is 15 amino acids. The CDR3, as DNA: TGTGCCAGCAGTAGACTAGCGGGGGGGCCCGGGGAGCTGTTTTTT. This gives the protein CASSRLAGGPGELFF.

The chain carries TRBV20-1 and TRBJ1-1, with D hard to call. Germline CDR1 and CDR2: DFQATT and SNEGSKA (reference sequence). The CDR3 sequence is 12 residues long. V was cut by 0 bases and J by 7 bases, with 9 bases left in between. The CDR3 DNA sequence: TGCAGTGCTAGAGATATTTCGTTTGAAGCTTTCTTT. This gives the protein CSARDISFEAFF.

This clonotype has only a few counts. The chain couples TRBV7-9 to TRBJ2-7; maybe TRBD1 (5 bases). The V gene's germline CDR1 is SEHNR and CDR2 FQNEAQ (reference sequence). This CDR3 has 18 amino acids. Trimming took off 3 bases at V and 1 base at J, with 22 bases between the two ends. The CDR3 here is CASSFSLGQGLASYEQYF. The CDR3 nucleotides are TGTGCCAGCAGCTTTTCATTGGGGCAGGGATTGGCGTCCTACGAGCAGTACTTC.

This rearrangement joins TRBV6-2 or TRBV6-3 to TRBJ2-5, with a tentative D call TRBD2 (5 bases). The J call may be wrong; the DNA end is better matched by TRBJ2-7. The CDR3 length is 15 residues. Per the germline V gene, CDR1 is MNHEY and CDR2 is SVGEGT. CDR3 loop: CASSEDPTGIYEQYF. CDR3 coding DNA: TGTGCCAGCAGTGAGGACCCTACGGGGATATACGAGCAGTACTTC.

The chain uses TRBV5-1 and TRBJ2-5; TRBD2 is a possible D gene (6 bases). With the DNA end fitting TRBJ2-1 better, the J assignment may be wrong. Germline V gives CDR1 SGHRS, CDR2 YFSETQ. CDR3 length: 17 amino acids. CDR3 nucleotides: TGCGCCAGCAGCTCAGTAATAGCGGCCTTCCCGAACAATGAGCAGTTCTTC. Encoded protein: CASSSVIAAFPNNEQFF.

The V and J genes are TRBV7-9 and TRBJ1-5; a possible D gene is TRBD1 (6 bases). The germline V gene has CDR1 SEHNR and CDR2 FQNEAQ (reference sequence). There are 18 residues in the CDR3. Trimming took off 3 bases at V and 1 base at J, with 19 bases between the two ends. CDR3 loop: CASSFGGRGDKSNQPQHF. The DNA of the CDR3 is TGTGCCAGCAGCTTTGGGGGGCGGGGGGATAAGAGCAATCAGCCCCAGCATTTT.

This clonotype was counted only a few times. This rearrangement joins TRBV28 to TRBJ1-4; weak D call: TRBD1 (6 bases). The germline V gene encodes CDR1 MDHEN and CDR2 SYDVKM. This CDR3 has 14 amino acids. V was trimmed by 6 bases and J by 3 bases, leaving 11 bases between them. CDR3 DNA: TGTGCCAGCAGGGAGACAGGCTCTAATGAAAAACTGTTTTTT. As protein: CASRETGSNEKLFF.

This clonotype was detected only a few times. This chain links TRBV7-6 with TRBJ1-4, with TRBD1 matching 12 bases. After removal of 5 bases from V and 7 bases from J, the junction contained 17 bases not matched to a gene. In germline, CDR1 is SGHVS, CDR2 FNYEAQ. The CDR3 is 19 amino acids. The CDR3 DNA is TGTGCCAGCAGCCCCGGGACAGGGGGCCACTTAGGCCTGGGTGAAAAACTGTTTTTT. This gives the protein CASSPGTGGHLGLGEKLFF. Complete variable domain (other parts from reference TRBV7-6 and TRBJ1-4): GAGVSQSPRYKVTKRGQDVALRCDPISGHVSLYWYRQALGQGPEFLTYFNYEAQQDKSGLPNDRFSAERPEGSISTLTIQRTEQRDSAMYRCASSPGTGGHLGLGEKLFFGSGTQLSVL.

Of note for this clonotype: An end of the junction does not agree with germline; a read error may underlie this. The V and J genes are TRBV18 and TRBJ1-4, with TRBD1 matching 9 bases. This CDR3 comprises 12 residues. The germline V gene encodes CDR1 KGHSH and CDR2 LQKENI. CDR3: CASSPSPGQGNF. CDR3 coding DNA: TGTGCCAGCTCACCTTCGCCGGGACAGGGCAATTTT.

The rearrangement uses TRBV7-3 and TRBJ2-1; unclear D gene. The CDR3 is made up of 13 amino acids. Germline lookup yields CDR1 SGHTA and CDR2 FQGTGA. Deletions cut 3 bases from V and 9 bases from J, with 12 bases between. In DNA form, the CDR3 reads TGTGCCAGCAGCTTCTCGGAAGGTGGTGAGCAGTTCTTC. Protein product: CASSFSEGGEQFF. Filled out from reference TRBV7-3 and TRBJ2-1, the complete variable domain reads GAGVSQTPSNKVTEKGKYVELRCDPISGHTALYWYRQSLGQGPEFLIYFQGTGAADDSGLPNDRFFAVRPEGSVSTLKIQRTERGDSAVYLCASSFSEGGEQFFGPGTRLTVL.

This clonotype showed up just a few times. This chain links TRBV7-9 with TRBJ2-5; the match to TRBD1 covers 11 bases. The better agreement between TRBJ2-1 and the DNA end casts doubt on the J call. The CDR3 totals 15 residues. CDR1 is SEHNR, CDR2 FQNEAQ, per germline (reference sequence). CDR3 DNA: TGTGCCAGCAGCTTAGCGGGACAGGGGGGGAATGAGCAGTTCTTC. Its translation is CASSLAGQGGNEQFF.

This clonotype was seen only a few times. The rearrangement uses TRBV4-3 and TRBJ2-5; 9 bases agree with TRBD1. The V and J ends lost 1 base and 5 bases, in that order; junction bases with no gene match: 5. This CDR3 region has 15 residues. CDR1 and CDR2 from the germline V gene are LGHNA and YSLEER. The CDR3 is CASSQGTGGMETQYF. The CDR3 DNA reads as TGCGCCAGCAGCCAAGGAACAGGGGGCATGGAGACCCAGTACTTC.

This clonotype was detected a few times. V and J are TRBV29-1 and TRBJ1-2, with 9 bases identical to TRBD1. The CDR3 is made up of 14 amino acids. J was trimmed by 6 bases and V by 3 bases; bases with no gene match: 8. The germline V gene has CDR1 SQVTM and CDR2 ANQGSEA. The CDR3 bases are TGCAGCGTTGATAGACAACAGGGGGCGAATGGCTACACCTTC. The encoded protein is CSVDRQQGANGYTF.

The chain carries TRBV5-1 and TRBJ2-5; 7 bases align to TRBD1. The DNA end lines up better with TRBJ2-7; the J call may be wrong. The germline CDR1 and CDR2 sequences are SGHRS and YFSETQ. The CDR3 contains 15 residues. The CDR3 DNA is TGCGCCAGCAGCTTGACGCGACAGGGCACCTACGAGCAGTACTTC. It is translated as CASSLTRQGTYEQYF.

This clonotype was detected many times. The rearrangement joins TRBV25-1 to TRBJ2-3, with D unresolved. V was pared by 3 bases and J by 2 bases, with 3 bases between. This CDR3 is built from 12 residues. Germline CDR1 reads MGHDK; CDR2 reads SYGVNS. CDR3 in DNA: TGTGCCAGCAGTGAGGACACAGATACGCAGTATTTT. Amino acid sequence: CASSEDTDTQYF.

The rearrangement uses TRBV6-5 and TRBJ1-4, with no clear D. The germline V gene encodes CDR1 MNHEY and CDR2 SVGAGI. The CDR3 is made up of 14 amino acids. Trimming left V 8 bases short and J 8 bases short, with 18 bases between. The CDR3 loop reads CASGFSVGTEKLFF. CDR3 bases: TGTGCCAGCGGCTTCTCAGTGGGTACAGAAAAACTGTTTTTT.

The CDR3 is CASSSTGTGSHEQYF. The CDR3 region has the DNA TGTGCCAGCAGTTCCACAGGGACGGGGAGCCACGAGCAGTACTTC. The chain recombines TRBV6-2 or TRBV6-3 with TRBJ2-7; a possible D gene is TRBD1 (6 bases). This CDR3 has 15 amino acids. V lost 4 bases to trimming and J lost 5 bases, with 18 bases between them. Germline V gene data show CDR1 as MNHEY and CDR2 as SVGEGT.

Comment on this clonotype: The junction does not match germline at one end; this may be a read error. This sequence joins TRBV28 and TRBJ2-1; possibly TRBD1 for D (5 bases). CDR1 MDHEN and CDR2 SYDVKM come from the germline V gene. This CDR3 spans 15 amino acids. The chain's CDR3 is CASSSTGHSYNEQLF. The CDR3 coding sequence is TGTGCCAGCAGTTCTACAGGCCACTCCTACAATGAGCAGCTCTTC.

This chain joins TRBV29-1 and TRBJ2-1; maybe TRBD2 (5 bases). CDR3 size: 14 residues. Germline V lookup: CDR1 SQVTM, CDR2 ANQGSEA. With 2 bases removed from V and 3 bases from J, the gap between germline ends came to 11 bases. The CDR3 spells CSVEWENHYNEQFF. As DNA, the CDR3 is TGCAGCGTTGAATGGGAGAACCACTACAATGAGCAGTTCTTC.